These 15 T cell receptor beta chains were all obtained from the same sample, sequenced in a study of regulatory T cells in long-lasting Graves disease. Arm-PCR of CDR3 regions and iRepertoire HTBI primers were the basis on which TCR beta libraries were built. TCRdb re-called the multiplex PCR reads through MiXCR, storing one row per CDR3 protein. The sample lists about 540,000 distinct CDR3 sequences, roughly 13% seen once, with more than 8.5% in the top ten. As for time point: newly diagnosed GD, antithyroid drugs for less than 3 months. PBMC-extracted RNA yielded the TCR library. These data are also associated with another study on T cells in Graves' hyperthyroidism and ophthalmopathy.

The sequencing used peripheral blood mononuclear cells (PBMCs), collected at new diagnosis, from a patient treated with antithyroid drugs. All receptors come from a man aged 25 to 40 with Graves disease.

This clonotype was seen repeatedly, ten times or more. The chain recombines TRBV5-1 with TRBJ1-1; D remains unclear. Germline-derived CDR1 and CDR2 are SGHRS and YFSETQ. The CDR3 loop spans 15 amino acids. Trimming took 4 bases from V and 3 from J, leaving 16 bases between them. The CDR3 bases are TGCGCCAGCAGCCTGATGGGCGCCGCGCACACTGAAGCTTTCTTT. It yields the protein CASSLMGAAHTEAFF.

This clonotype was seen many times. The V call is TRBV12-3 or TRBV12-4, the J call TRBJ2-7; TRBD2 agrees at 13 bases. The V and J ends lost 7 bases and 5 bases, in that order; junction bases with no gene match: 5. The CDR3 loop spans 14 amino acids. The CDR3 region has the DNA TGTGCCAGCACCAGGACTAGCGGGAGTAACGAGCAGTACTTC. It translates to CASTRTSGSNEQYF.

This clonotype was detected ten times or more. The CDR3 DNA sequence: TGTGCCACCTTCGGACTAGCGGGAGTAAGAAGCTACGAGCAGTACTTC. It encodes CATFGLAGVRSYEQYF. The chain combines TRBV6-2 or TRBV6-3 with TRBJ2-7, with 13 bases aligning to TRBD2. Germline-derived CDR1 and CDR2 are MNHEY and SVGEGT. The CDR3 runs to 16 residues. After removal of 10 bases from V and 3 bases from J, the junction contained 12 bases not matched to a gene.

This clonotype was picked up a small number of times. The chain uses TRBV27 and TRBJ1-4; maybe TRBD1 (5 bases). The CDR3 loop spans 13 amino acids. Trimming took off 3 bases at V and 6 bases at J, with 8 bases between the two ends. The V gene's germline CDR1 is MNHEY and CDR2 SMNVEV (reference sequence). In DNA, the CDR3 is TGTGCCAGCAGTTTCAGAGGGGATGAAAAACTGTTTTTT. Residues: CASSFRGDEKLFF.

This clonotype came up many times. This rearrangement joins TRBV30 to TRBJ1-4, with TRBD1 matching 7 bases. CDR1 is GTSNPN, CDR2 SVGIG, per germline (reference sequence). The CDR3 runs 14 residues. The trim removed 8 bases at V and 8 bases at J, leaving 14 bases unmatched. This CDR3 reads CAASWTGSGEKLFF. The CDR3 DNA reads as TGTGCCGCATCATGGACAGGATCGGGCGAAAAACTGTTTTTT.

This clonotype was picked up many times. V is TRBV10-3 and J is TRBJ2-1; no reliable D call. The CDR3 spans 12 residues. Trimming stripped 10 bases from V and 5 bases from J, with 12 bases between. Per germline, CDR1 ENHRY and CDR2 SYGVKD. CDR3 loop: CATRDINNEQFF. In DNA form, the CDR3 reads TGTGCCACCCGAGACATTAACAATGAGCAGTTCTTC.

This clonotype showed up just a few times. The rearrangement uses TRBV20-1 and TRBJ2-5; TRBD2 might be the D (5 bases). V lost 5 bases and J lost 3, with 10 bases in between. The CDR3 is 12 amino acids. Per germline, CDR1 DFQATT and CDR2 SNEGSKA (reference sequence). The CDR3 nucleotides read TGCAGTGCTTCACCGGGAAAAGAGACCCAGTACTTC. Protein: CSASPGKETQYF.

This clonotype was counted ten times or more. The V gene is TRBV11-2, the J gene TRBJ2-1; TRBD1 or TRBD2 may be the D gene (6 bases each). This CDR3 region has 15 residues. Trimming removed 0 bases from V and 8 bases from J, with 14 bases in between. Per germline, CDR1 SGHAT and CDR2 FQNNGV. The CDR3 DNA sequence: TGTGCCAGCAGCTTAGAATGGCAGGAGGGGGATGAGCAGTTCTTC. This codes for CASSLEWQEGDEQFF.

This clonotype has only a few counts. The CDR3 region is CASRDAIAGEQFF. In DNA, the CDR3 is TGCGCCAGCAGGGACGCAATAGCGGGTGAGCAGTTCTTC. V and J are TRBV10-1 and TRBJ2-1, with 7 bases that match TRBD2. This CDR3 contains 13 residues. The germline CDR1 and CDR2 sequences are WNHNN and SYGVQD (reference sequence). Germline trimming cut 6 bases from V and 9 bases from J; bases unmatched to any gene: 8.

This clonotype has only a few counts. A much bigger clone sits one base away, suggesting this may be a read error. This sequence joins TRBV7-2 and TRBJ2-7, with D perhaps matching TRBD2 (6 bases). The CDR3 has 13 residues. V was cut by 1 base and J by 5 bases, with 9 bases left in between. Germline CDR1 and CDR2: SGHTA and FQGNSA. In DNA, the CDR3 is TGTGCCAGCAGCTTAGGTGGAGGGGACGAGCAGTACTTC. Protein sequence: CASSLGGGDEQYF. The full variable domain, completed using reference TRBV7-2 and TRBJ2-7, is GAGVSQSPSNKVTEKGKDVELRCDPISGHTALYWYRQSLGQGLEFLIYFQGNSAPDKSGLPSDRFSAERTGGSVSTLTIQRTQQEDSAVYLCASSLGGGDEQYFGPGTRLTVT.

Many counts were recorded for this clonotype. V and J are TRBV10-3 and TRBJ1-5, with D unresolved. The V gene lost 3 bases and the J gene lost 2 bases, with 11 bases spanning the gap. The CDR3 has 15 residues. Germline assignment: CDR1 ENHRY and CDR2 SYGVKD. The CDR3 spells CAISELPGGNQPQHF. CDR3 coding DNA: TGTGCCATCAGTGAACTGCCAGGTGGCAATCAGCCCCAGCATTTT.

A few counts support this clonotype. The chain couples TRBV12-5 to TRBJ2-5, with 14 positions matching TRBD2. The germline gives CDR1 LGHNT, CDR2 FRNRAP. The CDR3 totals 16 residues. V lost 1 base and J lost 6; bases outside the gene matches: 4. The CDR3 protein is CASGLGTSGRWKTQYF. Written as DNA, the CDR3 is TGTGCTAGTGGTTTGGGGACTAGCGGGAGGTGGAAGACCCAGTACTTC.

This clonotype was detected many times. The chain joins TRBV9 to TRBJ2-1; 7 bases are a match to TRBD1. Unmatched junction bases numbered 9, after V lost 4 bases and J lost 8 bases. The CDR3 extends over 14 amino acids. Germline V gives CDR1 SGDLS, CDR2 YYNGEE. The CDR3, as DNA: TGTGCCAGCAGCCCAGAGACAGGGTTGGATGAGCAGTTCTTC. Protein sequence: CASSPETGLDEQFF.

The rearrangement uses TRBV30 and TRBJ2-1; perhaps D is TRBD1 or TRBD2 (5 bases each). Trimming cost V 3 bases and J 5 bases, with 14 bases left between them. Germline assignment: CDR1 GTSNPN and CDR2 SVGIG (reference sequence). The CDR3 length is 14 residues. The CDR3 DNA sequence: TGTGCCTGGAGGGGACCCCCAGGAAACAATGAGCAGTTCTTC. Protein sequence: CAWRGPPGNNEQFF.

This clonotype was seen a few times. The CDR3 reads CASSIPGASGNTIYF. DNA for the CDR3: TGTGCCAGTAGTATTCCGGGGGCCTCTGGAAACACCATATATTTT. The V gene is TRBV19, the J gene TRBJ1-3; D may be TRBD1 (6 bases). The CDR3 consists of 15 residues. Trimming stripped 3 bases from V and 0 bases from J, with 9 bases between. Germline V gene data show CDR1 as LNHDA and CDR2 as SQIVND (reference sequence).